Following are 16 T cell receptor beta chains from one sample sequenced in a study of blood T cells in healthy people across ages. A J-beta primer mix and a sample-barcoded 5' primer were used in a second PCR of about 7 to 12 cycles. TCRdb recomputed calls from the 5' RACE reads with MiXCR, one row per CDR3 protein. Seen here are 1.5 million to 2 million distinct CDR3 sequences, around 48% observed once, and the top ten hold over 2%. Material for sequencing was blood. These receptors originate from a woman between 40 and 50 years old in good health.

The rearrangement uses TRBV15 and TRBJ2-1, with TRBD2 as a possible D gene (5 bases). Germline loops: CDR1 LNHNV, CDR2 YYDKDF (reference sequence). V dropped 0 bases and J dropped 0 bases, with 12 bases sitting between them. This CDR3 region has 17 residues. CDR3 DNA sequence: TGTGCCACCAGCAGAGATGCCTTAGCGAGCTCCTACAATGAGCAGTTCTTC. Translating gives CATSRDALASSYNEQFF. The variable domain in full, with the rest retrieved from reference TRBV15 and TRBJ2-1, is DAMVIQNPRYQVTQFGKPVTLSCSQTLNHNVMYWYQQKSSQAPKLLFHYYDKDFNNEADTPDNFQSRRPNTSFCFLDIRSPGLGDTAMYLCATSRDALASSYNEQFFGPGTRLTVL.

The chain carries TRBV4-3 and TRBJ1-4; 9 bases map to TRBD1. The CDR3 consists of 16 residues. V shed 3 bases, J shed 7 bases, and the junction held 9 bases outside the gene matches. Germline V gene sequence: CDR1 LGHNA, CDR2 YSLEER. CDR3 protein: CASSQDRGTGREKLFF. The CDR3 DNA is TGCGCCAGCAGCCAGGACCGAGGGACAGGGCGTGAAAAACTGTTTTTT.

This clonotype was seen more than once but under ten times. The CDR3 spells CASSPVDSGANVLTF. The CDR3 coding sequence is TGTGCCAGCTCACCTGTTGACTCTGGGGCCAACGTCCTGACTTTC. V gene TRBV18 combines with J gene TRBJ2-6, with unresolved D. V lost 3 bases and J lost 0, with 6 bases in between. CDR3 length: 15 amino acids. The germline V gene encodes CDR1 KGHSH and CDR2 LQKENI.

For the CDR3, the DNA is TGCGCCAGCAGAGTCGGGGTTATCTCCTACGAGCAGTACTTC. This gives the protein CASRVGVISYEQYF. The chain combines TRBV5-1 with TRBJ2-7; a weak D match, TRBD2 (5 bases). Deletions cut 5 bases from V and 0 bases from J, with 12 bases between. CDR3 length: 14 amino acids. CDR1 is SGHRS and CDR2 is YFSETQ in the germline V gene. Together with reference TRBV5-1 and TRBJ2-7, the CDR3 gives the full variable domain: KAGVTQTPRYLIKTRGQQVTLSCSPISGHRSVSWYQQTPGQGLQFLFEYFSETQRNKGNFPGRFSGRQFSNSRSEMNVSTLELGDSALYLCASRVGVISYEQYFGPGTRLTVT.

This chain uses TRBV7-2 with TRBJ1-2; 9 bases line up with TRBD1. Germline values: CDR1 SGHTA, CDR2 FQGNSA. This CDR3 is built from 16 residues. The ends lost 3 bases at V and 8 bases at J; junction bases unmatched: 13. CDR3 in amino acids: CASSLDGGTGSGGYTF. For the CDR3, the DNA is TGTGCCAGCAGCTTGGATGGGGGGACAGGGAGCGGAGGCTACACCTTC.

In its sample, this clonotype was seen a few times. The chain has TRBV7-3 and TRBJ2-5; the match to TRBD2 covers 16 bases. With 4 bases clipped from V and 5 bases from J, the junction kept 10 bases outside the gene matches. The CDR3 extends over 18 amino acids. Germline lookup yields CDR1 SGHTA and CDR2 FQGTGA. The CDR3 DNA sequence: TGTGCCAGCAGCTCGGGACTAGCGGGGGGGCTAGAGTTGGAGACCCAGTACTTC. Translation gives CASSSGLAGGLELETQYF.

The gene calls are TRBV28 and TRBJ2-7, with 9 nucleotides matching TRBD2. V gave up 7 bases and J gave up 2 bases; unmatched junction bases: 9. Germline CDR1 reads MDHEN; CDR2 reads SYDVKM. This CDR3 contains 15 residues. DNA of the CDR3: TGTGCCAGCACGACATCCGGGACTAGCCCCTACGAGCAGTACTTC. This sequence encodes CASTTSGTSPYEQYF.

V usage is TRBV7-2 and J usage is TRBJ2-4; D possibly uses TRBD1 or TRBD2 (5 bases each). Trimming stripped 7 bases from V and 8 bases from J, with 15 bases between. The CDR3 has 13 amino acids. CDR1 and CDR2 from the germline V gene are SGHTA and FQGNSA. CDR3 DNA sequence: TGTGCCAGCACCCTGGGGGTATTGGACATTCAGTACTTC. Encoded protein: CASTLGVLDIQYF.

This chain joins TRBV4-2 and TRBJ2-1; D perhaps matches TRBD2 (5 bases). The CDR3 is 15 residues long. V lost 4 bases and J 7 bases, leaving 17 bases between the germline ends. Per germline, CDR1 LGHNA and CDR2 YNFKEQ. The CDR3 protein is CASSPTRGRGNEQFF. The CDR3, as DNA: TGTGCCAGCAGCCCCACCCGGGGAAGAGGGAATGAGCAGTTCTTC.

V and J are TRBV7-8 and TRBJ2-7; TRBD1 might be the D (5 bases). Germline CDR1 SGHVS, CDR2 FQNEAQ. Between the trimmed V and J ends, which lost 1 base and 1 base, there was a span of 17 bases. The CDR3 length is 17 residues. The CDR3 sequence is CASSLVFGQDKSYEQYF. Written as DNA, the CDR3 is TGTGCCAGCAGCTTAGTTTTCGGGCAGGACAAGTCCTACGAGCAGTACTTC.

The chain has TRBV7-9 and TRBJ1-1; D is perhaps TRBD1 (5 bases). V lost 8 bases and J 4 bases, leaving 14 bases between the germline ends. Per the germline V gene, CDR1 is SEHNR and CDR2 is FQNEAQ (reference sequence). The CDR3 is 13 residues long. The CDR3 nucleotides are TGTGCCAGCGGAAGGGTGGGGCCCACTGAAGCTTTCTTT. It codes for CASGRVGPTEAFF.

The rearrangement joins TRBV27 to TRBJ1-5; D possibly corresponds to TRBD1 (5 bases). The V gene's germline CDR1 is MNHEY and CDR2 SMNVEV (reference sequence). Trimming stripped 2 bases from V and 5 bases from J, with 13 bases between. CDR3 length: 15 amino acids. In nucleotides, the CDR3 is TGTGCCAGCAGTTTAGCGGGGCGGGGGTATCAGCCCCAGCATTTT. Residues: CASSLAGRGYQPQHF.

The rearrangement links TRBV7-2 to TRBJ1-4, with D uncertain. The J call is in doubt because the DNA end fits TRBJ2-2 better. Germline lookup yields CDR1 SGHTA and CDR2 FQGNSA. This CDR3 contains 13 residues. CDR3 region: CASSLGRTGELFF. The CDR3 DNA is TGTGCCAGCAGCCTCGGACGCACCGGGGAGCTGTTTTTT.

The J gene is TRBJ2-7, the V gene TRBV7-9; 8 bases match TRBD1. CDR3 length equals 15 residues. The V gene end was trimmed by 7 bases and the J gene end by 0 bases; junction bases not matched to a gene: 8. Germline V gene sequence: CDR1 SEHNR, CDR2 FQNEAQ (reference sequence). The CDR3 coding sequence is TGTGCCAGCACCAAACAGGGGGGTAGCTCCTACGAGCAGTACTTC. As protein: CASTKQGGSSYEQYF. Full variable domain (outside the CDR3, taken from reference TRBV7-9 and TRBJ2-7): DTGVSQNPRHKITKRGQNVTFRCDPISEHNRLYWYRQTLGQGPEFLTYFQNEAQLEKSRLLSDRFSAERPKGSFSTLEIQRTEQGDSAMYLCASTKQGGSSYEQYFGPGTRLTVT.

Comment on this clonotype: Germline is not matched at one junction end, which may reflect a read error. The chain recombines TRBV6-2 or TRBV6-3 with TRBJ2-7, with 11 bases fitting TRBD1. CDR3 length: 16 residues. The germline CDR1 and CDR2 sequences are MNHEY and SVGEGT. CDR3 nucleotide sequence: TGTGCCTGCAGTTACCCTCGCGGGACAGGGGGCTACGAGCAGTACTTC. This encodes CACSYPRGTGGYEQYF.

The chain links TRBV6-6 to TRBJ1-2; D is uncertain. CDR3 length: 15 amino acids. Germline loops: CDR1 MNHNY, CDR2 SVGAGI (reference sequence). Trimming took 3 bases from V and 6 from J, leaving 17 bases between them. The CDR3 loop is CASSYGGETSHGYTF. In DNA form, the CDR3 reads TGTGCCAGCAGTTATGGCGGGGAGACCAGTCATGGCTACACCTTC.